The entry below gives a single T cell receptor (beta chain) sequence along with its context. As yet, its antigen is unknown. PCR was performed using 60 Vbeta and 13 Jbeta primers. Data came from immunoSEQ multiplex PCR; TCRdb stores just in-frame clones and leaves some out. Seen here are under 200,000 clones, 86% observed once, and the top ten hold under 2.5%. V lost 6 bases to trimming and J lost 4 bases; unmatched junction nucleotides: 6. The V gene's germline CDR1 is MNHNS and CDR2 SASEGT. The CDR3 spans 14 residues. The data originate from a study of cytomegalovirus exposure and HLA in healthy donors. Across the study: HLA-typed donors were the source of tens of millions of unique TCRs, which an early data release held.

Whole-study findings and limits: Reported performance of the classifier showed diagnosis of cytomegalovirus status with high specificity and sensitivity. Analysis performed later showed TCR beta chains linked to HLA being more clonally expanded than equally common others. Cytomegalovirus association was assigned to 150 to 200 TCR beta chains.

The J gene is TRBJ2-7, the V gene TRBV6-1; TRBD1 matches 10 bases. This receptor was obtained from a woman aged 18-35 years in good health and CMV-seronegative. Sequencing was done on a sample of PBMCs. The CDR3 DNA reads TGTGCCAGCAGAGGGACAGGGGTATCATACGAGCAGTACTTC. Encoded protein: CASRGTGVSYEQYF.